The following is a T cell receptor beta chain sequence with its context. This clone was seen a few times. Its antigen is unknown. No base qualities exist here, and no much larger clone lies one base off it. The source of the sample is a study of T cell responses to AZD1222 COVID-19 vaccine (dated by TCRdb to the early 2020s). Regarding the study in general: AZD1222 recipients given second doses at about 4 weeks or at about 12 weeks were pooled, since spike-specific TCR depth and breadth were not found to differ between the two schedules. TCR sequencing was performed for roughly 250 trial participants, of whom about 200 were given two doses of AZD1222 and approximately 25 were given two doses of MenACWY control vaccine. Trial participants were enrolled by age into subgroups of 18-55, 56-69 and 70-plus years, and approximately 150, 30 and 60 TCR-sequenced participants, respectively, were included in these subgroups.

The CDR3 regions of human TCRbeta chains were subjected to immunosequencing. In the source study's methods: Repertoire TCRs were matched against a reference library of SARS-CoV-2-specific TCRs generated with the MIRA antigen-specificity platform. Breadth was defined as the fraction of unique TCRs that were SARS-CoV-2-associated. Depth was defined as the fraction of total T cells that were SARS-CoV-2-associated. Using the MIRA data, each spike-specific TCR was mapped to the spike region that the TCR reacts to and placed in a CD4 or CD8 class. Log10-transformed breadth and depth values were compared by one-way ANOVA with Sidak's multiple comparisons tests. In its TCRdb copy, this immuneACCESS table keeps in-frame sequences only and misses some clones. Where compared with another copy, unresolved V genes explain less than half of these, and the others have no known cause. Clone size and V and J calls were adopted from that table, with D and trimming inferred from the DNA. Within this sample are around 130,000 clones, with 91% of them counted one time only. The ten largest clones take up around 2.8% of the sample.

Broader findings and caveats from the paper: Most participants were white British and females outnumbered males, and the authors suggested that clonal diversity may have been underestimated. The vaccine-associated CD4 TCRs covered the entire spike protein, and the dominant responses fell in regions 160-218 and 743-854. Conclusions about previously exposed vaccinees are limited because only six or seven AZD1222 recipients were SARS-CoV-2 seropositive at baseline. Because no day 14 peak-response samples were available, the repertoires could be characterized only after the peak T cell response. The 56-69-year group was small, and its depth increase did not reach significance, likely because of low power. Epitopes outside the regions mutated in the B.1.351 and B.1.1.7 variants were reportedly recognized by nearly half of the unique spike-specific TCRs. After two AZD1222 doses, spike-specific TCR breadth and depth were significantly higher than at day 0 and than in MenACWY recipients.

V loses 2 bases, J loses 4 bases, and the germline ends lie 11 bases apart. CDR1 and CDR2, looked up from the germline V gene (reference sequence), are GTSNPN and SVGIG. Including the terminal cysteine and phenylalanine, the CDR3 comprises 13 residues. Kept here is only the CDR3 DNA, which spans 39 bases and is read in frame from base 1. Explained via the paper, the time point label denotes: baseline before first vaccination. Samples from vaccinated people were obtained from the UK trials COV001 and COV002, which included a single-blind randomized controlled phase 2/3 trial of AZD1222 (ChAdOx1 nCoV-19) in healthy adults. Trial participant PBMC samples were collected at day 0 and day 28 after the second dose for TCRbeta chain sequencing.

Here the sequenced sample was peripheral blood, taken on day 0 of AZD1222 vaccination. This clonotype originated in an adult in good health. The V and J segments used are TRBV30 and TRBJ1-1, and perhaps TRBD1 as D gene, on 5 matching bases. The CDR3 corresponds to CAWSSSRATEAFF. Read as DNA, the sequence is TGTGCCTGGAGTTCGAGCAGGGCCACTGAAGCTTTCTTT.